The clone carrying this T cell receptor beta chain was picked up many times. What it binds is unknown. This specimen belongs to a study of read filtering for tumor transcriptome and immune sequencing. Germline V gene sequence: CDR1 SGHTA, CDR2 FQGTGA. The CDR3 sequence is 15 residues long. The V end lost 5 bases, the J end lost 5 bases, and 16 bases lay between the germline ends. This library used roughly 400 ng RNA and molecular barcoded adaptors spanning alpha/delta and beta/gamma chains. A single record per CDR3 protein comes from TCRdb applying MiXCR to the reads. The sample carries under 150,000 distinct CDR3 sequences, roughly an eighth recorded once. General study results and limits: Without single-read clonotypes, shared clonotype proportions correlated more between IR-seq and RNA-seq.

V gene TRBV7-3 combines with J gene TRBJ2-1, with D tentatively TRBD1 (5 bases). What was sequenced was a population of CD138-negative cells sorted from bone marrow. The sequence was collected from a donor aged 40 or over with multiple myeloma. The CDR3 sequence: CASSEDPKGHNEQFF. CDR3 DNA: TGTGCCAGCAGCGAGGACCCAAAGGGGCACAATGAGCAGTTCTTC.